Shown below are 28 T cell receptor beta chains from a single sample sequenced in a study of blood T cells in healthy people across ages. It was with a sample-barcoded 5' primer and a J-beta primer mix that a second PCR of roughly 7 to 12 cycles was run. TCRdb used MiXCR to reprocess the 5' RACE reads, holding one entry per CDR3 protein. The repertoire holds fewer than 2 million distinct CDR3 sequences, with about two fifths as singletons. The sequenced sample consisted of blood. The receptors were sampled from a human donor in good health.

In DNA form, the CDR3 reads TGCAGCGTTGCTCGGGGGGGCATCGAGACCCAGTACTTC. This gives the protein CSVARGGIETQYF. The rearrangement joins TRBV29-1 to TRBJ2-5; TRBD2 agrees at 8 bases. Trimming cost V 4 bases and J 5 bases; bases outside gene matches: 6. CDR3 length equals 13 residues. Germline-derived CDR1 and CDR2 are SQVTM and ANQGSEA.

This clonotype has only a few counts. This chain joins TRBV7-9 and TRBJ2-1, with 10 bases fitting TRBD1. CDR1 and CDR2 (germline): SEHNR, FQNEAQ (reference sequence). This CDR3 comprises 16 residues. Unmatched junction bases numbered 11, after V lost 5 bases and J lost 7 bases. The CDR3 nucleotides read TGTGCCAGCAGCCCCCGGGACAGGGGAAAGGGGAATGAGCAGTTCTTC. Translating it yields CASSPRDRGKGNEQFF.

The chain employs TRBV4-3 and TRBJ1-3, with D tentatively TRBD1 (6 bases). The V gene lost 0 bases and the J gene lost 4 bases, with 13 bases spanning the gap. CDR3 length: 16 amino acids. Per germline, CDR1 LGHNA and CDR2 YSLEER. In DNA, the CDR3 is TGCGCCAGCAGCCAAGATTTTCAGGGGCCGGGAAACACCATATATTTT. Its protein product is CASSQDFQGPGNTIYF.

The V and J genes are TRBV27 and TRBJ1-2; 8 nucleotides agree with TRBD1. The CDR3 has 16 amino acids. Per the germline V gene, CDR1 is MNHEY and CDR2 is SMNVEV (reference sequence). J lost 4 bases, V lost 0 bases, and 7 bases had no gene match. The CDR3 nucleotides are TGTGCCAGCAGTTTATCGCACAGGGGGAACACCTATGGCTACACCTTC. As protein: CASSLSHRGNTYGYTF.

The rearrangement joins TRBV7-2 to TRBJ1-2; D may be TRBD1 (5 bases). In germline, CDR1 is SGHTA, CDR2 FQGNSA. V dropped 1 base and J dropped 6 bases, with 12 bases sitting between them. The CDR3 has 14 residues. CDR3 protein: CASSLGVGVHGYTF. CDR3 in DNA: TGTGCCAGCAGCTTAGGAGTGGGGGTTCATGGCTACACCTTC.

The chain combines TRBV6-5 with TRBJ1-3; D is unclear. The germline V gene has CDR1 MNHEY and CDR2 SVGAGI. CDR3 length equals 12 residues. With 2 bases removed from V and 5 bases from J, the gap between germline ends came to 4 bases. The chain's CDR3 is CASSYARNTIYF. CDR3 DNA sequence: TGTGCCAGCAGTTACGCCCGAAACACCATATATTTT.

The chain links TRBV11-3 to TRBJ2-7, with D hard to call. Per the germline V gene, CDR1 is SGHNT and CDR2 is YENEEA. This CDR3 comprises 13 residues. Trimming shortened V by 3 bases and J by 5 bases, and 11 bases separated the two germline ends. DNA of the CDR3: TGTGCCAGCAGCTTTGGGGTTTTGGACGAGCAGTACTTC. The encoded protein is CASSFGVLDEQYF.

This clonotype was picked up one time. The rearrangement uses TRBV4-3 and TRBJ2-1; TRBD2 matches at 12 bases. CDR1 and CDR2 from the germline V gene are LGHNA and YSLEER. The CDR3 has 18 residues. V dropped 0 bases and J dropped 1; count of bases not matched to a gene: 4. CDR3 sequence: CASSQDLAGGPSYNEQFF. The CDR3 coding sequence is TGCGCCAGCAGCCAAGACCTAGCGGGGGGGCCGTCCTACAATGAGCAGTTCTTC.

This chain uses TRBV5-1 with TRBJ2-1, with TRBD2 matching 12 bases. Trimming removed 3 bases from V and 5 bases from J; junction bases left unmatched: 9. Germline V gene data show CDR1 as SGHRS and CDR2 as YFSETQ. The CDR3 runs 17 residues. The CDR3 DNA reads as TGCGCCAGCAGCTCCCGACTAGCGGGGGACGGAAACAATGAGCAGTTCTTC. It is translated as CASSSRLAGDGNNEQFF.

The rearrangement joins TRBV5-6 to TRBJ2-2; TRBD2 matches 7 bases. This CDR3 region has 16 residues. Germline assignment: CDR1 SGHDT and CDR2 YYEEEE. Germline trimming cut 5 bases from V and 4 bases from J; bases unmatched to any gene: 11. The CDR3 DNA reads as TGTGCCAGCAGTTTGAAACCGGGACTATTCACCGGGGAGCTGTTTTTT. It specifies CASSLKPGLFTGELFF.

This clonotype has more than one count but fewer than ten. The chain uses TRBV20-1 and TRBJ2-1; 10 positions match TRBD2. Trimming removed 0 bases from V and 4 bases from J; junction bases left unmatched: 6. The CDR3 runs 16 residues. From germline, CDR1 is DFQATT and CDR2 SNEGSKA (reference sequence). The CDR3 nucleotides are TGCAGTGCTAGAGATCTGCGGACTAGCGGTTACAATGAGCAGTTCTTC. It yields the protein CSARDLRTSGYNEQFF.

The chain joins TRBV24-1 to TRBJ2-1; 8 bases are shared with TRBD2. This CDR3 is 18 amino acids long. V lost 4 bases, J lost 4 bases, and 14 bases stayed unmatched. Germline lookup yields CDR1 KGHDR and CDR2 SFDVKD. The CDR3 spells CATSEPSARGGLYNEQFF. The DNA of the CDR3 is TGTGCCACCAGTGAGCCGTCGGCACGGGGGGGCCTTTACAATGAGCAGTTCTTC.

In this sample, this clonotype turned up a few times. This sequence joins TRBV6-4 and TRBJ2-5; D ambiguous. V was clipped by 6 bases and J by 3 bases, with 2 bases between them. The CDR3 runs 10 residues. CDR1 is MRHNA, CDR2 SNTAGT, per germline. The CDR3 here is CASRKETQYF. The CDR3 nucleotides are TGTGCCAGCAGAAAAGAGACCCAGTACTTC.

The rearrangement joins TRBV6-5 to TRBJ2-5; 9 bases fit TRBD1. The CDR3 extends over 14 amino acids. Germline V lookup: CDR1 MNHEY, CDR2 SVGAGI. V was clipped by 5 bases and J by 5 bases; unmatched bases: 6. The CDR3 nucleotides read TGTGCCAGCAGTGACAGGGGGGGTGGGGAGACCCAGTACTTC. This codes for CASSDRGGGETQYF.

This rearrangement joins TRBV6-2 or TRBV6-3 to TRBJ1-5; tentatively, D is TRBD1 (6 bases). The CDR3 is 18 amino acids. Germline CDR1 reads MNHEY; CDR2 reads SVGEGT. V lost 5 bases and J 0 bases, leaving 20 bases between the germline ends. The chain's CDR3 is CASSRSGTRSDSNQPQHF. CDR3 DNA sequence: TGTGCCAGCAGTAGGTCCGGGACAAGAAGCGATAGCAATCAGCCCCAGCATTTT.

This clonotype was recorded at least ten times. This CDR3 is CASSPRENTEAFF. The CDR3 coding sequence is TGTGCCAGCAGTCCCCGGGAGAACACTGAAGCTTTCTTT. The chain uses TRBV18 and TRBJ1-1; D is unclear. V was clipped by 8 bases and J by 1 base, with 11 bases between them. Germline lookup yields CDR1 KGHSH and CDR2 LQKENI. The CDR3 length is 13 residues.

J is TRBJ2-3 and V is TRBV28; TRBD2 aligns across 11 bases. Germline V lookup: CDR1 MDHEN, CDR2 SYDVKM. The CDR3 is made up of 16 amino acids. Trimming cost V 2 bases and J 6 bases; bases outside gene matches: 7. The CDR3 sequence: CASSLGTSGPADTQYF. The CDR3 DNA reads as TGTGCCAGCAGTTTAGGGACTAGCGGCCCAGCGGATACGCAGTATTTT. Together with reference TRBV28 and TRBJ2-3, the CDR3 gives the full variable domain: DVKVTQSSRYLVKRTGEKVFLECVQDMDHENMFWYRQDPGLGLRLIYFSYDVKMKEKGDIPEGYSVSREKKERFSLILESASTNQTSMYLCASSLGTSGPADTQYFGPGTRLTVL.

The sample holds many counts of this clonotype. The chain has TRBV4-3 and TRBJ2-6, with D possibly TRBD1 on 6 matching bases. The germline CDR1 and CDR2 sequences are LGHNA and YSLEER. Trimming removed 0 bases from V and 1 base from J, with 10 bases in between. The CDR3 length is 17 residues. CDR3 sequence (DNA): TGCGCCAGCAGCCAAGATTTAAGGGGGTCTGGGGCCAACGTCCTGACTTTC. It codes for CASSQDLRGSGANVLTF.

The V and J genes are TRBV10-3 and TRBJ1-1, with 9 bases fitting TRBD1. J lost 3 bases, V lost 0 bases, and 14 bases had no gene match. The CDR3 length is 19 residues. CDR1 and CDR2 (germline): ENHRY, SYGVKD. CDR3 sequence (DNA): TGTGCCATCAGTGAGTCAATAACAGGGGGCATACGTCGAGACACTGAAGCTTTCTTT. This encodes CAISESITGGIRRDTEAFF.

In its sample, this clonotype was seen once. The chain has TRBV7-9 and TRBJ2-4, with TRBD2 matching over 11 bases. With the DNA end fitting TRBJ2-7 better, the J assignment may be wrong. The CDR3 consists of 15 residues. Germline loops: CDR1 SEHNR, CDR2 FQNEAQ (reference sequence). CDR3 in amino acids: CASSLVLAGGNEQYF. Written as DNA, the CDR3 is TGTGCCAGCAGCTTAGTCCTAGCGGGGGGCAACGAGCAGTACTTC.

The rearrangement joins TRBV2 to TRBJ2-1, with D tentatively TRBD2 (6 bases). Trimming removed 6 bases at V and 7 bases at J, with 25 bases between. Germline loops: CDR1 SNHLY, CDR2 FYNNEI. CDR3 size: 17 residues. CDR3 sequence: CASSSAPGVPLGNEQFF. In nucleotides, the CDR3 is TGTGCCAGCAGCTCTGCTCCGGGGGTCCCTCTTGGGAATGAGCAGTTCTTC.

This clonotype occurred a few times. The chain recombines TRBV4-1 with TRBJ1-2; 12 bases line up with TRBD1. The ends lost 5 bases at V and 7 bases at J; junction bases unmatched: 5. Germline assignment: CDR1 MGHRA and CDR2 YSYEKL. The length of the CDR3 is 14 residues. The CDR3 loop reads CASSWGQGAIGYTF. The CDR3 DNA reads as TGCGCCAGCAGCTGGGGACAGGGGGCGATTGGCTACACCTTC.

This clonotype occurred once. CDR3 nucleotides: TGTGCCACCAGTGATCCCCCCAGGGGGTACAATGAGCAGTTCTTC. Protein product: CATSDPPRGYNEQFF. This chain joins TRBV24-1 and TRBJ2-1; 7 bases fit TRBD1. Germline values: CDR1 KGHDR, CDR2 SFDVKD. This CDR3 is 15 amino acids long. With V trimmed by 3 bases and J by 4 bases, 5 bases remained unmatched.

This clonotype occurred a few times. The J gene is TRBJ2-4, the V gene TRBV4-1, with TRBD2 matching 8 bases. The ends lost 0 bases at V and 6 bases at J; junction bases unmatched: 7. The CDR3 sequence is 16 residues long. Germline V gives CDR1 MGHRA, CDR2 YSYEKL. CDR3 loop: CASSQDSSGGVNIQYF. In nucleotides, the CDR3 is TGCGCCAGCAGCCAAGATAGCAGCGGGGGCGTAAACATTCAGTACTTC.

This chain uses TRBV12-3 or TRBV12-4 with TRBJ2-7; possibly TRBD1 for D (6 bases). The CDR3 consists of 14 residues. Trimming took 5 bases from V and 2 from J, leaving 13 bases between them. CDR3 sequence: CASSVWTDTYEQYF. CDR3 nucleotide sequence: TGTGCCAGCAGTGTCTGGACAGATACCTACGAGCAGTACTTC.

The V call is TRBV28, the J call TRBJ1-6; D gene uncertain. Germline V gene sequence: CDR1 MDHEN, CDR2 SYDVKM. This CDR3 region has 15 residues. Trimming cost V 4 bases and J 10 bases, with 17 bases left between them. The CDR3 coding sequence is TGTGCCAGCAGTTCACAACGGGTGTCGCCGTCACCCCTCCACTTT. Residues: CASSSQRVSPSPLHF.

V is TRBV12-3 or TRBV12-4 and J is TRBJ2-7; D is ambiguous. The CDR3 consists of 14 residues. Trimming shortened V by 7 bases and J by 0 bases, and 13 bases separated the two germline ends. The CDR3 nucleotides are TGTGCCAGCACCAAAGGTGACAACTCCTACGAGCAGTACTTC. Protein product: CASTKGDNSYEQYF.

The table lists this clonotype with many counts. The gene calls are TRBV9 and TRBJ2-1; possible D gene TRBD1, 7 bases. The germline V gene encodes CDR1 SGDLS and CDR2 YYNGEE. CDR3 size: 15 residues. The V and J ends lost 3 bases and 1 base respectively, with 11 bases between them. CDR3 region: CASSAGGKSYNEQFF. CDR3 coding DNA: TGTGCCAGCAGCGCAGGGGGGAAATCCTACAATGAGCAGTTCTTC. Drawing the rest from reference TRBV9 and TRBJ2-1, the complete variable domain is DSGVTQTPKHLITATGQRVTLRCSPRSGDLSVYWYQQSLDQGLQFLIQYYNGEERAKGNILERFSAQQFPDLHSELNLSSLELGDSALYFCASSAGGKSYNEQFFGPGTRLTVL.